This T cell receptor (beta chain) was sequenced during a study of tissue T cells after allogeneic stem cell transplantation. About the study: Viable blood and marrow gave sorted CD3+ T cells if numbers allowed.

The junction had 7 bases not matched to a gene; V was cut back by 0 bases and J by 4 bases. The CDR3 has 17 residues. CDR1 and CDR2 from the germline V gene are LGHDT and YNNKEL (reference sequence). TCRdb's table, derived via immunoSEQ multiplex PCR, lists solely in-frame clones and lacks some. The profile shows about 28,000 clones, 85% of them singletons. This clone occurred once. Its specificity is unknown. Findings of the study overall: Limitations included a small, clinically heterogeneous cohort and limited sampling depth.

The source of this sequence is a woman aged 18 to 49 who later had graft-versus-host disease after an allogeneic stem cell transplant. The chain has TRBV3-1 (or the pseudogene TRBV3-2) and TRBJ1-1; 11 bases map to TRBD1. The sample here was blood, taken before transplantation. For the CDR3, the DNA is TGTGCCAGCAGCCAAGAATTGGACAGGGGGCTGGGCACTGAAGCTTTCTTT. This encodes CASSQELDRGLGTEAFF.